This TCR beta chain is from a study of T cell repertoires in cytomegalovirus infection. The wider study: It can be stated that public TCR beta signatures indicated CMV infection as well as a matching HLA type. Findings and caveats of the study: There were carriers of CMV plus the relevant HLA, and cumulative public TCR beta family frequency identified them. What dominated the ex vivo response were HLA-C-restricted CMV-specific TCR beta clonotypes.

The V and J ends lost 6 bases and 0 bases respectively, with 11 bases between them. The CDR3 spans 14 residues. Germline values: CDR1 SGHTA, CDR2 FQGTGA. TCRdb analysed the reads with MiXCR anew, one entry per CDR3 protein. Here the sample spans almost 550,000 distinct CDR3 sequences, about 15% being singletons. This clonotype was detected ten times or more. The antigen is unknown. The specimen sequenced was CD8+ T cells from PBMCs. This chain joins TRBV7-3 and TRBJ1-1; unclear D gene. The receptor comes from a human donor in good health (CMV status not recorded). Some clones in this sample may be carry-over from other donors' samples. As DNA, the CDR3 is TGTGCCAGCAGGGCCAGTGGCATGAACACTGAAGCTTTCTTT. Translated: CASRASGMNTEAFF.